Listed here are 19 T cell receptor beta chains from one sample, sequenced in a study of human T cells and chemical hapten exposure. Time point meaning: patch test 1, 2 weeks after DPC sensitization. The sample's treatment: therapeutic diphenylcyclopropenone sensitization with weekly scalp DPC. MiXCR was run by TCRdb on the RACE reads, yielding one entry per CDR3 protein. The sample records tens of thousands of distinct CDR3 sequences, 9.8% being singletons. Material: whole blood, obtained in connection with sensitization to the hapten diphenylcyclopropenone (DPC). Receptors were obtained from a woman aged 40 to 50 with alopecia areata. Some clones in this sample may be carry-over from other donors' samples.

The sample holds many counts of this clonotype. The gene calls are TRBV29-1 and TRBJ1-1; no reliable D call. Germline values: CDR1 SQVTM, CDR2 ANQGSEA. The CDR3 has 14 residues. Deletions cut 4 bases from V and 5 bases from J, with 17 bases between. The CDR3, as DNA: TGCAGCGTTGTGCCCACTTCATCCCGGACTGAAGCTTTCTTT. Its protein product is CSVVPTSSRTEAFF.

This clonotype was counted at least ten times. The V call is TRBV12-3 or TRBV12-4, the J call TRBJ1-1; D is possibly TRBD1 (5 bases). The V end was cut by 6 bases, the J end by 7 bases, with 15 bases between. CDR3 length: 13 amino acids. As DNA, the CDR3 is TGTGCCAGCAGGCCGGGACGGAAGAGTGAAGCTTTCTTT. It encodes CASRPGRKSEAFF.

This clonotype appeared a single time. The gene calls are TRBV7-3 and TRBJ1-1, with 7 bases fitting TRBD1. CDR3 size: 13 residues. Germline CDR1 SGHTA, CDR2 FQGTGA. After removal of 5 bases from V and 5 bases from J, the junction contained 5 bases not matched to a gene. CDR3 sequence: CASSPGGDTEAFF. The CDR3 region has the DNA TGTGCCAGCAGCCCAGGGGGGGATACTGAAGCTTTCTTT.

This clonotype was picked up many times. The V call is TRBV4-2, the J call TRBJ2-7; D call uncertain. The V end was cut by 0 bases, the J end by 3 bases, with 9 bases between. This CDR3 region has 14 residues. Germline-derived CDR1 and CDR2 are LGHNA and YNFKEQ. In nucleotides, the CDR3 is TGTGCCAGCAGCCAAGACTCACGGGTCTACGAGCAGTACTTC. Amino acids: CASSQDSRVYEQYF.

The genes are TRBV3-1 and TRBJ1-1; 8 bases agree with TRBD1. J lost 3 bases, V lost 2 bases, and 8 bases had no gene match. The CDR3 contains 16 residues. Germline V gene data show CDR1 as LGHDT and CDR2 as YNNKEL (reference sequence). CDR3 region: CASSQTKTGVDTEAFF. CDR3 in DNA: TGTGCCAGCAGCCAAACCAAGACAGGGGTTGACACTGAAGCTTTCTTT.

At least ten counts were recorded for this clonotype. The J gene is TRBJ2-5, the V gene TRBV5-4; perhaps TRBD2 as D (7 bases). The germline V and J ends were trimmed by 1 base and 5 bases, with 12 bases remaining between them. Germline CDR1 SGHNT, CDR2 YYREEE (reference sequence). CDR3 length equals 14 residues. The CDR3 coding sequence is TGTGCCAGCAGCTTGTGGGGGGGCTTCGAGACCCAGTACTTC. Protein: CASSLWGGFETQYF.

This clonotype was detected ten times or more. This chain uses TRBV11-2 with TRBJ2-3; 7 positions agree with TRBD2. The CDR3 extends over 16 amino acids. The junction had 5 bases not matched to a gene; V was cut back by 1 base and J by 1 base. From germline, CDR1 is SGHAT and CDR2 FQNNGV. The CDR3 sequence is CASSLGAGRGTDTQYF. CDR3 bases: TGTGCCAGCAGCTTAGGTGCGGGGAGGGGCACAGATACGCAGTATTTT.

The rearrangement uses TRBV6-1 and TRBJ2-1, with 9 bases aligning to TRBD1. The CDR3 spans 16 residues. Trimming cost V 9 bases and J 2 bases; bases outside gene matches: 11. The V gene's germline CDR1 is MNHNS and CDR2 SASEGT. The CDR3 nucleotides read TGTGCCAGTCTAAACCGGGACAGGGTTCCCTACAATGAGCAGTTCTTC. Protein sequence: CASLNRDRVPYNEQFF.

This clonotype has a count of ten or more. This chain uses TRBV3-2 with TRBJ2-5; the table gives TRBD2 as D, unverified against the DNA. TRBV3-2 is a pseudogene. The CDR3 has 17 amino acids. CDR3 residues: CASSQDLSAAGRETQYF. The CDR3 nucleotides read TGTGCCAGCAGCCAAGATCTAAGTGCGGCGGGGAGAGAGACCCAGTACTTC.

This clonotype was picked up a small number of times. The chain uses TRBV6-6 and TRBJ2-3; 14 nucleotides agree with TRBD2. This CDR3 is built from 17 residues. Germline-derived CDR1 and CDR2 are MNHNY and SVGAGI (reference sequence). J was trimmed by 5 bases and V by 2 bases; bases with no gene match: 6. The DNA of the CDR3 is TGTGCCAGCAGTTACGCGACTAGCGGGGGGGCCATAGATACGCAGTATTTT. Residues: CASSYATSGGAIDTQYF.

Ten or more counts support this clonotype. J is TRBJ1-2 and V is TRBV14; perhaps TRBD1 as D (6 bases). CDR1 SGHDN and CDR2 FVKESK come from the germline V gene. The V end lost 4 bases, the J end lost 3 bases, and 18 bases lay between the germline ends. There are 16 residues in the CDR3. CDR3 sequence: CASSLPLGAGDYGYTF. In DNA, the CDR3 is TGTGCCAGCAGCCTCCCCTTGGGTGCAGGGGACTATGGCTACACCTTC.

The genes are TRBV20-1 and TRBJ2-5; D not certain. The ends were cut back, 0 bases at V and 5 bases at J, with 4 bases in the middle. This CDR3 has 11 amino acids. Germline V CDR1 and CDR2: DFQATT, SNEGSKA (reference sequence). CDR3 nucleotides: TGCAGTGCTAGAGACTACGAGACCCAGTACTTC. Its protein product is CSARDYETQYF.

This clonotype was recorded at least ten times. CDR3 DNA: TGCAGCGTTGACGTTCAGGGCGATGACAATGAGCAGTTCTTC. It codes for CSVDVQGDDNEQFF. The chain joins TRBV29-1 to TRBJ2-1, with D possibly being TRBD1 (5 bases). Trimming removed 3 bases at V and 5 bases at J, with 14 bases between. Looked up from germline, CDR1 is SQVTM and CDR2 is ANQGSEA. There are 14 residues in the CDR3.

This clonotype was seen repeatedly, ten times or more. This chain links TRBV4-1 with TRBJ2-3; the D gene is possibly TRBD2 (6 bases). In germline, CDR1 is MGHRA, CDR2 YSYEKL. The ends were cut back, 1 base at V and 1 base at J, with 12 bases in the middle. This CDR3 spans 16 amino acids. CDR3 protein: CASSQGARGRTDTQYF. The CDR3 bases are TGCGCCAGCAGCCAAGGGGCGCGGGGACGCACAGATACGCAGTATTTT.

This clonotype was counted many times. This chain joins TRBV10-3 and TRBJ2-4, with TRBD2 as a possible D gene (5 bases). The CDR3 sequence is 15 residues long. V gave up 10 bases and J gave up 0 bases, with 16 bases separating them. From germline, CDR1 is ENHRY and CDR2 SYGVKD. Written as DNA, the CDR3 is TGTGCCACTGGAGAGGGTTTGCTAGCCAAAAACATTCAGTACTTC. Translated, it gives CATGEGLLAKNIQYF.

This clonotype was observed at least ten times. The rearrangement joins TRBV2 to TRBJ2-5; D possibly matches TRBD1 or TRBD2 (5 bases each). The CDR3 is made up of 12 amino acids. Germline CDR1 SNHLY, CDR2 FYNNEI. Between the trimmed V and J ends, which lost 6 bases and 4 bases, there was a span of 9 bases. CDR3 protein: CASRPGTETQYF. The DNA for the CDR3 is TGTGCCAGCAGGCCCGGGACAGAGACCCAGTACTTC.

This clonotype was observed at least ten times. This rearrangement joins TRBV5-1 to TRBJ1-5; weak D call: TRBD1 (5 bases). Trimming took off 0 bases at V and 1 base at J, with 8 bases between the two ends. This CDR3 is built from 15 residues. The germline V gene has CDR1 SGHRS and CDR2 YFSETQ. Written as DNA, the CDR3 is TGCGCCAGCAGCTTGGGGCAGGGCAGCAATCAGCCCCAGCATTTT. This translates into CASSLGQGSNQPQHF. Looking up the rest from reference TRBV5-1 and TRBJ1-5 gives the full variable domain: KAGVTQTPRYLIKTRGQQVTLSCSPISGHRSVSWYQQTPGQGLQFLFEYFSETQRNKGNFPGRFSGRQFSNSRSEMNVSTLELGDSALYLCASSLGQGSNQPQHFGDGTRLSIL.

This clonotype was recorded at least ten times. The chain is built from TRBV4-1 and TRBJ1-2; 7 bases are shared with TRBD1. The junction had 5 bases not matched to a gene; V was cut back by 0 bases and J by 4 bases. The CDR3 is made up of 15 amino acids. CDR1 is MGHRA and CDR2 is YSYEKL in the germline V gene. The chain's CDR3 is CASSQEDRTFYGYTF. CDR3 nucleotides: TGCGCCAGCAGCCAAGAGGACAGGACCTTCTATGGCTACACCTTC.

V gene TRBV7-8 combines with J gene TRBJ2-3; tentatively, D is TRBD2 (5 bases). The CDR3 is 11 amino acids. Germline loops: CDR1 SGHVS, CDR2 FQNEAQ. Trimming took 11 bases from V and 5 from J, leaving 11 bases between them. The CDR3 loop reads CACGRVDTQYF. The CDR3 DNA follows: TGTGCCTGTGGGCGGGTAGATACGCAGTATTTT.